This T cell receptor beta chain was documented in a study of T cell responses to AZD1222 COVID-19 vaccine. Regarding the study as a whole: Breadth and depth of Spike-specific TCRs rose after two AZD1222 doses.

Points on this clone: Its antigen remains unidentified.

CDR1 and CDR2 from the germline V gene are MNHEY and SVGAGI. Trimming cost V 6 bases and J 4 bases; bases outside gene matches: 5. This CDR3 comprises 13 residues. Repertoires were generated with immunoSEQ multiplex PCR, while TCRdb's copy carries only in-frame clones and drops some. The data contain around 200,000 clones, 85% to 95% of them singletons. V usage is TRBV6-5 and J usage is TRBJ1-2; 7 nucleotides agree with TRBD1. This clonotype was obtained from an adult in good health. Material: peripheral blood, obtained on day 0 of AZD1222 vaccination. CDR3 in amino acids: CASRDRIGYGYTF. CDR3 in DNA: TGTGCCAGCAGGGACAGGATAGGCTATGGCTACACCTTC.